The following is a T cell receptor beta chain sequence with its context. Its antigen is currently unknown. The data derive from a study of vaccination effects on CD4 cells after COVID-19. Measured with immunoSEQ multiplex PCR; TCRdb has only the in-frame clones, and not every one. In the table there are tens of thousands of clones, around 76% of which are singletons. Findings and limits, study-wide: Early post-infection timepoints were missing from the study, which also had few convalescent patients. Whether induced by infection or by vaccine, clones showed marked clonal contraction late after vaccination.

Antigen-specific CD4+ T cell clonotypes were called by their expansion after viral peptide-pool culture in ViraFEST. Subsequent to 10 days of culture, CD4+ T cells were isolated. None of these healthy vaccinees had been infected with SARS-CoV-2 before vaccination. Cultures received IL-2 medium that replaced half the medium on days 3 and 7. This specimen was CD4+ T cells from PBMCs cultured with HCoV-OC43 spike peptides, taken before COVID-19 vaccination. Documented subset: HCoV-OC43 spike overlapping peptide pool stimulation. This TCR came from a human donor who received a COVID-19 vaccine.

The CDR3 DNA reads TGTGCCAGCAGTTACTTAGTGACAGGGGTTAACTATGGCTACACCTTC. This sequence encodes CASSYLVTGVNYGYTF. This chain joins TRBV6-5 and TRBJ1-2; the match to TRBD1 covers 8 bases. With 1 base clipped from V and 1 base from J, the junction kept 5 bases outside the gene matches. Per the germline V gene, CDR1 is MNHEY and CDR2 is SVGAGI. CDR3 length equals 16 residues.